These 23 T cell receptor beta chains share one sample of origin, sequenced in a study of graft-versus-host responses after intestinal transplantation. Their antigen targets remain unknown. Clones were sequenced by immunoSEQ multiplex PCR, and TCRdb holds only the in-frame ones, with some missing. The top ten hold 3% to 3.5% of the sample, which has about 120,000 clones, 85% to 95% seen once. Specimen: unstimulated CD8+ T cells sorted from spleen or lymph node cells, collected before intestinal transplant. These receptor sequences come from a human donor who received an intestinal transplant.

V and J are TRBV4-3 and TRBJ2-7, with 9 bases fitting TRBD1. Losses at the gene ends were 0 bases for V and 2 bases for J; bases not matched to a gene: 2. The CDR3 consists of 15 residues. Germline CDR1 LGHNA, CDR2 YSLEER. CDR3 amino acids: CASSQDGTGTYEQYF. Here the CDR3 DNA reads TGCGCCAGCAGCCAAGACGGGACAGGGACCTACGAGCAGTACTTC.

This chain connects TRBV5-6 to TRBJ1-3, with TRBD1 identical over 7 bases. Germline CDR1 is SGHDT and CDR2 is YYEEEE. The CDR3 sequence is 15 residues long. The V and J ends lost 0 bases and 1 base, in that order; junction bases with no gene match: 1. The CDR3 reads CASSLAGGSGNTIYF. For the CDR3, the DNA is TGTGCCAGCAGCTTGGCAGGGGGTTCTGGAAACACCATATATTTT.

The V call is TRBV5-1, the J call TRBJ2-1; TRBD2 agrees at 7 bases. This CDR3 comprises 15 residues. The germline V gene has CDR1 SGHRS and CDR2 YFSETQ. V lost 2 bases, J lost 8 bases, and 10 bases stayed unmatched. DNA for the CDR3: TGCGCCAGCAGCTTTGGGGCGGGAGTTTTAGATGAGCAGTTCTTC. Protein product: CASSFGAGVLDEQFF.

This chain joins TRBV27 and TRBJ2-7; D not resolved. The length of the CDR3 is 12 residues. Germline V gene data show CDR1 as MNHEY and CDR2 as SMNVEV (reference sequence). The V end was cut by 8 bases, the J end by 4 bases, with 12 bases between. CDR3 in DNA: TGTGCCAGCCGTACACGAGGATACGAGCAGTACTTC. Translating it yields CASRTRGYEQYF.

The rearrangement joins TRBV27 to TRBJ2-2; D is perhaps TRBD1 (5 bases). In germline, CDR1 is MNHEY, CDR2 SMNVEV (reference sequence). V was pared by 7 bases and J by 1 base, with 10 bases between. This CDR3 has 14 amino acids. CDR3 DNA: TGTGCCAGCACCCTAGGACAGAACACCGGGGAGCTGTTTTTT. Encoded protein: CASTLGQNTGELFF.

V and J are TRBV20-1 and TRBJ2-1; D possibly uses TRBD1 or TRBD2 (5 bases each). This CDR3 has 11 amino acids. The germline CDR1 and CDR2 sequences are DFQATT and SNEGSKA (reference sequence). V lost 0 bases and J 9 bases, leaving 6 bases between the germline ends. The CDR3 is CSAREGREQFF. CDR3 DNA sequence: TGCAGTGCTAGAGAGGGACGTGAGCAGTTCTTC.

The V call is TRBV7-3, the J call TRBJ1-6; 7 bases align to TRBD1. The junction had 6 bases not matched to a gene; V was cut back by 5 bases and J by 5 bases. This CDR3 is built from 15 residues. Germline V CDR1 and CDR2: SGHTA, FQGTGA. The CDR3 is CASSPGGSNNSPLHF. The CDR3, as DNA: TGTGCCAGCAGCCCAGGGGGGAGCAATAATTCACCCCTCCACTTT.

V gene TRBV6-5 combines with J gene TRBJ2-7; D is uncertain. Germline values: CDR1 MNHEY, CDR2 SVGAGI. CDR3 size: 12 residues. Trimming cost V 5 bases and J 3 bases, with 8 bases left between them. The CDR3 loop is CASSAWGYEQYF. The CDR3 DNA reads TGTGCCAGCAGTGCTTGGGGCTACGAGCAGTACTTC.

The rearrangement links TRBV9 to TRBJ2-1; 7 nucleotides align to TRBD2. This CDR3 has 15 amino acids. Losses at the gene ends were 6 bases for V and 0 bases for J; bases not matched to a gene: 6. Germline loops: CDR1 SGDLS, CDR2 YYNGEE. The CDR3 region is CASTLGGGSYNEQFF. The CDR3 coding sequence is TGTGCCAGCACCCTAGGCGGGGGCTCCTACAATGAGCAGTTCTTC.

The chain links TRBV4-3 to TRBJ2-5; D possibly corresponds to TRBD1 (6 bases). The better agreement between TRBJ2-7 and the DNA end casts doubt on the J call. The CDR3 length is 14 residues. Germline values: CDR1 LGHNA, CDR2 YSLEER. CDR3 loop: CASSQDAGAYEQYF. In DNA, the CDR3 is TGCGCCAGCAGCCAAGATGCAGGGGCCTACGAGCAGTACTTC.

The J gene is TRBJ1-5, the V gene TRBV30; 9 nucleotides align to TRBD1. In germline, CDR1 is GTSNPN, CDR2 SVGIG (reference sequence). J gave up 2 bases and V 1 base, and 15 bases lay outside the gene matches. The CDR3 spans 19 residues. This CDR3 is CAWSALPGQGSSGNQPQHF. The CDR3, as DNA: TGTGCCTGGAGTGCACTTCCGGGACAGGGCTCCTCGGGCAATCAGCCCCAGCATTTT.

Points on this clone: The sample has other DNA sequences that encode this CDR3 too. This chain joins TRBV7-2 and TRBJ2-7, with TRBD1 matching over 10 bases. The CDR3 is made up of 14 amino acids. Germline CDR1 is SGHTA and CDR2 is FQGNSA. V trimming: 4 bases; J trimming: 2 bases; junction bases outside the gene matches: 2. The CDR3: CASSSGQGAYEQYF. Written as DNA, the CDR3 is TGTGCCAGCAGCTCCGGACAGGGGGCCTACGAGCAGTACTTC.

This sequence joins TRBV4-2 and TRBJ2-1; TRBD1 matches at 10 bases. Germline V gene sequence: CDR1 LGHNA, CDR2 YNFKEQ. This CDR3 is built from 17 residues. After removal of 4 bases from V and 7 bases from J, the junction contained 13 bases not matched to a gene. In DNA form, the CDR3 reads TGTGCCAGCAGCCTCCCCGCCTCGGGACAGGGGATTAATGAGCAGTTCTTC. Protein product: CASSLPASGQGINEQFF.

CDR3 residues: CASSPGQGNTIYF. CDR3 nucleotides: TGCGCCAGCAGCCCGGGACAAGGAAACACCATATATTTT. The chain joins TRBV4-1 to TRBJ1-3, with D tentatively TRBD1 (6 bases). The length of the CDR3 is 13 residues. V dropped 4 bases and J dropped 4 bases, with 8 bases sitting between them. CDR1 is MGHRA and CDR2 is YSYEKL in the germline V gene.

The rearrangement uses TRBV28 and TRBJ1-1; 7 bases are a match to TRBD1. CDR1 and CDR2 from the germline V gene are MDHEN and SYDVKM. CDR3 size: 15 residues. The V segment lost 2 bases and the J segment 1 base; nucleotides outside the gene matches: 4. The CDR3 region has the DNA TGTGCCAGCAGTTTACAGGACAGGAGGAACACTGAAGCTTTCTTT. Translating gives CASSLQDRRNTEAFF.

The chain joins TRBV15 to TRBJ2-7, with D perhaps matching TRBD1 (5 bases). With 3 bases removed from V and 6 bases from J, the gap between germline ends came to 18 bases. The germline V gene encodes CDR1 LNHNV and CDR2 YYDKDF (reference sequence). The CDR3 sequence is 15 residues long. This chain's CDR3 is CATSRELRDPREQYF. The CDR3 nucleotides are TGTGCCACCAGCAGGGAACTCAGGGATCCGCGCGAGCAGTACTTC.

The genes are TRBV4-1 and TRBJ1-3, with D hard to call. CDR1 and CDR2 from the germline V gene are MGHRA and YSYEKL. Trimming removed 3 bases from V and 4 bases from J, with 13 bases in between. This CDR3 spans 15 amino acids. The CDR3 sequence: CASSQVWGEGNTIYF. DNA of the CDR3: TGCGCCAGCAGCCAGGTGTGGGGAGAAGGAAACACCATATATTTT.

The CDR3 bases are TGCAGCGTTCAGGGACAGGGGAATAGGGAGACCCAGTACTTC. It specifies CSVQGQGNRETQYF. The chain links TRBV29-1 to TRBJ2-5; 10 bases are shared with TRBD1. The CDR3 totals 14 residues. J lost 5 bases, V lost 5 bases, and 8 bases had no gene match. Germline V gene sequence: CDR1 SQVTM, CDR2 ANQGSEA.

The V call is TRBV27, the J call TRBJ1-2; 7 nucleotides line up with TRBD1. The ends lost 4 bases at V and 8 bases at J; junction bases unmatched: 7. There are 13 residues in the CDR3. The germline V gene encodes CDR1 MNHEY and CDR2 SMNVEV (reference sequence). CDR3 region: CASSSTGSPGYTF. CDR3 DNA sequence: TGTGCCAGCAGTTCGACAGGGAGTCCGGGCTACACCTTC.

The chain couples TRBV6-1 to TRBJ2-7; unclear D gene. CDR3 length: 11 amino acids. Germline CDR1 and CDR2: MNHNS and SASEGT. The V and J ends lost 8 bases and 4 bases respectively, with 9 bases between them. In DNA, the CDR3 is TGTGCCAGCCTAATGGCGTACGAGCAGTACTTC. Translation gives CASLMAYEQYF.

V gene TRBV5-4 combines with J gene TRBJ2-7; possibly TRBD2 for D (5 bases). The CDR3 totals 14 residues. Trimming cost V 2 bases and J 1 base, with 10 bases left between them. Looked up from germline, CDR1 is SGHNT and CDR2 is YYREEE (reference sequence). CDR3 coding DNA: TGTGCCAGCAGCTTCTTCGGGGAATCCTACGAGCAGTACTTC. Its translation is CASSFFGESYEQYF.

Notes on this clone: At one of its ends the junction is not consistent with the germline gene, which may arise from a read error. The gene calls are TRBV5-5 and TRBJ2-7; D remains unclear. The germline CDR1 and CDR2 sequences are SGHKS and YYEKEE (reference sequence). CDR3 length: 11 residues. CDR3 coding DNA: TGTGCCAGCCGCTTAGGCTACGAGCAGTACTTC. Translation: CASRLGYEQYF.

In its sample, this clone is medium-sized. The genes are TRBV27 and TRBJ2-2; D uncertain. Germline loops: CDR1 MNHEY, CDR2 SMNVEV (reference sequence). V gave up 2 bases and J gave up 0 bases, with 7 bases separating them. The CDR3 has 15 residues. The CDR3 protein is CASSLAITNTGELFF. The CDR3 DNA follows: TGTGCCAGCAGTTTAGCCATAACGAACACCGGGGAGCTGTTTTTT.